Sequencing of this T cell receptor (beta chain) was carried out in a study of lymphopenia after photon versus proton radiotherapy. Some clones are missing from TCRdb's copy, which holds only in-frame ones; the method was immunoSEQ multiplex PCR. The table lists over 40,000 clones, around 90% of them singletons. CDR1 SEHNR and CDR2 FQNEAQ come from the germline V gene (reference sequence). V trimming: 1 base; J trimming: 4 bases; junction bases outside the gene matches: 7. The CDR3 consists of 15 residues. The clonotype comes from a woman aged 35 to 49 with cholangiocarcinoma. Specimen: peripheral blood, collected from a patient treated with photon-based radiotherapy. The genes are TRBV7-9 and TRBJ2-7; TRBD1 agrees at 7 bases. CDR3 in DNA: TGTGCCAGCAGCTTAGAGCCGGGACAGCTATACGAGCAGTACTTC. Amino acid sequence: CASSLEPGQLYEQYF.